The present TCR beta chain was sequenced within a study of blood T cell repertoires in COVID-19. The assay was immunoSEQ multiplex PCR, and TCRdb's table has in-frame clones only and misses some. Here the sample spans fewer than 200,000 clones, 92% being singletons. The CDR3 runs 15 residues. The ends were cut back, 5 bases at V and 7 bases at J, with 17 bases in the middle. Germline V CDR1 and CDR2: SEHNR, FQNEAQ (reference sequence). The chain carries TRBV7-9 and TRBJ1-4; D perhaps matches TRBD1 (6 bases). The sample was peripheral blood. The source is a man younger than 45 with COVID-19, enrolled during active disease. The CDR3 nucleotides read TGTGCCAGCAGCACCTCGACAGGTTCCGGTGAAAAACTGTTTTTT. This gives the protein CASSTSTGSGEKLFF.